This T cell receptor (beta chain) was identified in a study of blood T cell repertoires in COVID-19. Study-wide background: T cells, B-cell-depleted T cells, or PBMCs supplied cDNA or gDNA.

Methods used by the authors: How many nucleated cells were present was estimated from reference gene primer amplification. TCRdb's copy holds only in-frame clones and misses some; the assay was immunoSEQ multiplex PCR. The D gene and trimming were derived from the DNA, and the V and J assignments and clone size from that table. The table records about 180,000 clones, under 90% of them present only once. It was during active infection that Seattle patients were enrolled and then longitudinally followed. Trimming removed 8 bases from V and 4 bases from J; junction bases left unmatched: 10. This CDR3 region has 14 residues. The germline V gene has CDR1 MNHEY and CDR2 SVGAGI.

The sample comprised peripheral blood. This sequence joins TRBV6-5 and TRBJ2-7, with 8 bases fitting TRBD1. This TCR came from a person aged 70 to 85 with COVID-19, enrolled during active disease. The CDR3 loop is CASGYRTGRYEQYF. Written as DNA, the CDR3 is TGTGCCAGCGGGTATCGGACAGGGCGATACGAGCAGTACTTC.